These 10 T cell receptor beta chains were all obtained from the same sample, sequenced in a study of T cell changes during pregnancy in multiple sclerosis. Here immunoSEQ multiplex PCR was the method, and the copy in TCRdb shows in-frame clones only, minus some. The data show 40,000 to 60,000 clones, approximately 92% seen once. The specimen was CD4+ T cells from peripheral blood mononuclear cells, collected in the third trimester of pregnancy. The receptors originated from a female donor with multiple sclerosis, enrolled in a pregnancy study.

This chain joins TRBV7-3 and TRBJ1-2, with 12 nucleotides matching TRBD1. This CDR3 is 15 amino acids long. The V and J ends lost 5 bases and 5 bases, in that order; junction bases with no gene match: 6. Germline loops: CDR1 SGHTA, CDR2 FQGTGA. CDR3 protein: CASSTGTGGAYGYTF. In DNA form, the CDR3 reads TGTGCCAGCAGCACCGGGACAGGGGGCGCTTATGGCTACACCTTC.

This clone was detected once. The CDR3 DNA reads as TGTGCCAGCAGCTTCTTCCTTTCGGAGACCCAGTACTTC. It encodes CASSFFLSETQYF. V usage is TRBV5-4 and J usage is TRBJ2-5; no clear D. Trimming took off 2 bases at V and 5 bases at J, with 10 bases between the two ends. CDR1 is SGHNT, CDR2 YYREEE, per germline (reference sequence). CDR3 length: 13 amino acids.

The V gene is TRBV7-3, the J gene TRBJ2-5, with a tentative D call TRBD1 (6 bases). The CDR3 has 15 amino acids. Trimming removed 0 bases at V and 5 bases at J, with 13 bases between. The germline V gene encodes CDR1 SGHTA and CDR2 FQGTGA. DNA of the CDR3: TGTGCCAGCAGCTTAACGGGCAGGGGTCATGAGACCCAGTACTTC. Amino acid sequence: CASSLTGRGHETQYF.

The J gene is TRBJ2-3, the V gene TRBV5-6; D is perhaps TRBD2 (5 bases). The germline V gene has CDR1 SGHDT and CDR2 YYEEEE. Trimming removed 0 bases at V and 1 base at J, with 12 bases between. The CDR3 has 16 residues. The CDR3 sequence: CASSLAPSPGTDTQYF. DNA for the CDR3: TGTGCCAGCAGCTTGGCCCCTAGCCCTGGCACAGATACGCAGTATTTT.

This chain joins TRBV30 and TRBJ1-3; TRBD1 matches at 10 bases. This CDR3 spans 15 amino acids. Trimming cost V 5 bases and J 0 bases; bases outside gene matches: 4. From germline, CDR1 is GTSNPN and CDR2 SVGIG (reference sequence). Here the CDR3 reads CAWLRQGASGNTIYF. CDR3 DNA sequence: TGTGCCTGGCTTCGACAGGGGGCCTCTGGAAACACCATATATTTT.

The CDR3 bases are TGTGCCAGCAGCCCCAATTTCGGACTGGGGAACACTGAAGCTTTCTTT. Its translation: CASSPNFGLGNTEAFF. The chain uses TRBV9 and TRBJ1-1; D remains ambiguous. The length of the CDR3 is 16 residues. V was cut by 4 bases and J by 1 base, with 17 bases left in between. From germline, CDR1 is SGDLS and CDR2 YYNGEE.

This clone has a handful of counts. The chain links TRBV7-2 to TRBJ1-3; 9 bases align to TRBD1. V lost 5 bases and J lost 4; bases outside the gene matches: 3. The CDR3 covers 14 residues. Germline V CDR1 and CDR2: SGHTA, FQGNSA. This CDR3 is CASSLGTGGNTIYF. The DNA of the CDR3 is TGTGCCAGCAGCCTCGGGACAGGGGGAAACACCATATATTTT.

V and J are TRBV14 and TRBJ2-3, with a possible D match to TRBD2 (5 bases). Germline V lookup: CDR1 SGHDN, CDR2 FVKESK. Between the trimmed V and J ends, which lost 4 bases and 2 bases, there was a span of 10 bases. The CDR3 is 14 residues long. The CDR3 reads CASSLDSYTDTQYF. In nucleotides, the CDR3 is TGTGCCAGCAGCCTGGACTCATACACAGATACGCAGTATTTT.

The chain employs TRBV9 and TRBJ1-1; D gene unclear. With 0 bases removed from V and 10 bases from J, the gap between germline ends came to 13 bases. The CDR3 has 13 residues. Germline V CDR1 and CDR2: SGDLS, YYNGEE. The CDR3 sequence is CASSVEVRARAFF. CDR3 coding DNA: TGTGCCAGCAGCGTAGAAGTTCGAGCCCGAGCTTTCTTT.

The chain is built from TRBV9 and TRBJ1-1; TRBD1 is a possible D gene (6 bases). This CDR3 has 14 amino acids. Trimming removed 3 bases from V and 3 bases from J, with 12 bases in between. CDR1 and CDR2 (germline): SGDLS, YYNGEE. DNA for the CDR3: TGTGCCAGCAGCGAAGGACAGCGATACACTGAAGCTTTCTTT. Its protein is CASSEGQRYTEAFF.